A single sample is the source of the 20 T cell receptor beta chains below, sequenced in a study of blood T cell repertoires in COVID-19. The repertoire was sequenced with immunoSEQ multiplex PCR; TCRdb's copy has only in-frame clones and lacks some. This repertoire shows about 360,000 clones, around 88% found once; its top ten account for 2.5% to 3.5%. Material: peripheral blood. These receptors all come from a man younger than 40 with active or convalescent COVID-19.

The genes are TRBV4-2 and TRBJ1-2; D gene ambiguous. Germline assignment: CDR1 LGHNA and CDR2 YNFKEQ. The V end lost 1 base, the J end lost 8 bases, and 5 bases lay between the germline ends. The CDR3 is made up of 11 amino acids. CDR3 amino acids: CASSQVEGYTF. CDR3 bases: TGTGCCAGCAGCCAAGTGGAGGGCTACACCTTC.

This clone was detected only a few times. The CDR3: CAISNSRAYGSQPQHF. CDR3 in DNA: TGTGCCATCAGTAATAGCAGGGCATATGGGTCCCAGCCCCAGCATTTT. This chain uses TRBV10-3 with TRBJ1-5; D might be TRBD1 (5 bases). Germline V gene lookup returns CDR1 ENHRY and CDR2 SYGVKD. Between the trimmed V and J ends, which lost 5 bases and 7 bases, there was a span of 21 bases. The CDR3 is 16 amino acids.

This chain connects TRBV7-2 to TRBJ1-3, with D hard to call. The length of the CDR3 is 16 residues. The V gene's germline CDR1 is SGHTA and CDR2 FQGNSA. Trimming removed 6 bases at V and 0 bases at J, with 15 bases between. CDR3 loop: CASSPPITSSGNTIYF. The CDR3 region has the DNA TGTGCCAGCAGTCCACCGATTACGAGCTCTGGAAACACCATATATTTT. Using reference TRBV7-2 and TRBJ1-3 for the parts outside the CDR3, the full variable domain is GAGVSQSPSNKVTEKGKDVELRCDPISGHTALYWYRQSLGQGLEFLIYFQGNSAPDKSGLPSDRFSAERTGGSVSTLTIQRTQQEDSAVYLCASSPPITSSGNTIYFGEGSWLTVV.

The DNA for the CDR3 is TGTGCCAGCACCCCTTTCCTTGGGACAAACACCGGGGAGCTGTTTTTT. Translated: CASTPFLGTNTGELFF. The chain is built from TRBV5-4 and TRBJ2-2, with TRBD1 as a possible D gene (6 bases). CDR3 size: 16 residues. The ends were cut back, 6 bases at V and 2 bases at J, with 17 bases in the middle. Germline values: CDR1 SGHNT, CDR2 YYREEE (reference sequence).

The genes are TRBV28 and TRBJ1-2, with TRBD1 matching 10 bases. Trimming removed 7 bases from V and 6 bases from J; junction bases left unmatched: 11. This CDR3 is built from 15 residues. CDR1 and CDR2 from the germline V gene are MDHEN and SYDVKM. CDR3 sequence reads: CASTLPGQGQHGYTF. The CDR3 DNA sequence: TGTGCCAGCACCCTCCCGGGACAGGGGCAACATGGCTACACCTTC.

This clone was seen repeatedly, ten times or more. V is TRBV5-1 and J is TRBJ1-1, with 11 nucleotides matching TRBD1. Germline V gives CDR1 SGHRS, CDR2 YFSETQ. V dropped 2 bases and J dropped 0; count of bases not matched to a gene: 18. CDR3 size: 21 residues. In nucleotides, the CDR3 is TGCGCCAGCAGCTTAATAGACTCCGGGCACCGGGACAGGGGGATGAACACTGAAGCTTTCTTT. The encoded protein is CASSLIDSGHRDRGMNTEAFF. The full variable domain, in which reference TRBV5-1 and TRBJ1-1 provide the parts outside the CDR3, is KAGVTQTPRYLIKTRGQQVTLSCSPISGHRSVSWYQQTPGQGLQFLFEYFSETQRNKGNFPGRFSGRQFSNSRSEMNVSTLELGDSALYLCASSLIDSGHRDRGMNTEAFFGQGTRLTVV.

The gene calls are TRBV4-2 and TRBJ1-5, with TRBD1 matching 7 bases. The germline V gene has CDR1 LGHNA and CDR2 YNFKEQ. J was trimmed by 6 bases and V by 1 base; bases with no gene match: 3. The CDR3 has 14 amino acids. The CDR3 coding sequence is TGTGCCAGCAGCCAAGGCCCAGGGGGTCAGCCCCAGCATTTT. This encodes CASSQGPGGQPQHF.

This clone was picked up one time. The chain employs TRBV29-1 and TRBJ1-2; D is possibly TRBD1 (6 bases). V shed 7 bases and J shed 9 bases, with 12 bases lying between them. This CDR3 comprises 10 residues. The germline V gene has CDR1 SQVTM and CDR2 ANQGSEA. CDR3 in amino acids: CSDYRESYTF. In nucleotides, the CDR3 is TGCAGCGACTACAGGGAGAGCTACACCTTC.

This clone occurred many times. V gene TRBV5-1 combines with J gene TRBJ2-7; 7 nucleotides align to TRBD2. V was clipped by 7 bases and J by 3 bases; unmatched bases: 10. Germline V gene data show CDR1 as SGHRS and CDR2 as YFSETQ. This CDR3 comprises 14 residues. As DNA, the CDR3 is TGCGCCAGCGCCGAGAGCGGGGAAATCTACGAGCAGTACTTC. Its protein product is CASAESGEIYEQYF. The whole variable domain, remainder taken from reference TRBV5-1 and TRBJ2-7, is KAGVTQTPRYLIKTRGQQVTLSCSPISGHRSVSWYQQTPGQGLQFLFEYFSETQRNKGNFPGRFSGRQFSNSRSEMNVSTLELGDSALYLCASAESGEIYEQYFGPGTRLTVT.

Turning to this clone: A junction end diverges from the germline sequence, so it may reflect a read error. This chain links TRBV10-1 with TRBJ2-1, with TRBD2 identical over 8 bases. The CDR3 consists of 15 residues. Germline V gene lookup returns CDR1 WNHNN and CDR2 SYGVQD (reference sequence). The CDR3 loop reads CTSSEIGGEGDEQFF. The CDR3 bases are TGCACCAGCAGTGAAATCGGGGGGGAAGGCGATGAGCAGTTCTTC.

The V call is TRBV19, the J call TRBJ2-1, with 14 bases fitting TRBD2. Germline values: CDR1 LNHDA, CDR2 SQIVND (reference sequence). Germline trimming cut 1 base from V and 9 bases from J; bases unmatched to any gene: 2. This CDR3 region has 15 residues. The CDR3, as DNA: TGTGCCAGTAGTATAGGACTAGCGGGAGGGATTGAGCAGTTCTTC. This gives the protein CASSIGLAGGIEQFF.

This clone was observed a handful of times. This chain uses TRBV20-1 with TRBJ2-3; a possible D gene is TRBD2 (6 bases). Germline V gene data show CDR1 as DFQATT and CDR2 as SNEGSKA (reference sequence). With 7 bases removed from V and 6 bases from J, the gap between germline ends came to 26 bases. The CDR3 runs to 16 residues. This chain's CDR3 is CSGSRVGGLGVDTQYF. DNA of the CDR3: TGCAGTGGTAGTCGGGTGGGAGGCCTAGGGGTGGATACGCAGTATTTT.

This chain joins TRBV7-2 and TRBJ1-2; D is uncertain. V was pared by 1 base and J by 4 bases, with 10 bases between. Germline V lookup: CDR1 SGHTA, CDR2 FQGNSA. There are 14 residues in the CDR3. For the CDR3, the DNA is TGTGCCAGCAGCTTAGGAGGGCTTGGCTATGGCTACACCTTC. It translates to CASSLGGLGYGYTF.

The chain combines TRBV9 with TRBJ2-5; no firm D call. The germline V gene has CDR1 SGDLS and CDR2 YYNGEE. This CDR3 is 13 amino acids long. V lost 2 bases and J 1 base, leaving 6 bases between the germline ends. CDR3 DNA: TGTGCCAGCAGCGTCACTTCCCAAGAGACCCAGTACTTC. It translates to CASSVTSQETQYF. The entire variable domain, with the rest obtained from reference TRBV9 and TRBJ2-5, is as follows: DSGVTQTPKHLITATGQRVTLRCSPRSGDLSVYWYQQSLDQGLQFLIQYYNGEERAKGNILERFSAQQFPDLHSELNLSSLELGDSALYFCASSVTSQETQYFGPGTRLLVL.

This rearrangement joins TRBV7-2 to TRBJ1-2; 7 positions match TRBD1. Losses at the gene ends were 6 bases for V and 4 bases for J; bases not matched to a gene: 8. The CDR3 contains 14 residues. The V gene's germline CDR1 is SGHTA and CDR2 FQGNSA. The CDR3 DNA is TGTGCCAGCAGGGCCGGTGACAGGGCCTATGGCTACACCTTC. Protein: CASRAGDRAYGYTF.

The chain employs TRBV3-1 (or the pseudogene TRBV3-2) and TRBJ2-2; TRBD2 agrees at 11 bases. The ends lost 1 base at V and 7 bases at J; junction bases unmatched: 8. Germline V gene lookup returns CDR1 LGHDT and CDR2 YNNKEL (reference sequence). The CDR3 is 17 residues long. CDR3 DNA sequence: TGTGCCAGCAGCCAAGGGGTAGCGGGAGGGCCTGGCGGGGAGCTGTTTTTT. It specifies CASSQGVAGGPGGELFF.

V is TRBV5-1 and J is TRBJ1-4; 8 nucleotides align to TRBD1. The CDR3 has 14 amino acids. V dropped 1 base and J dropped 6; count of bases not matched to a gene: 2. Germline CDR1 and CDR2: SGHRS and YFSETQ. CDR3 in DNA: TGCGCCAGCAGCTTGCAGGGGGCGCATGAAAAACTGTTTTTT. Amino acid sequence: CASSLQGAHEKLFF.

V gene TRBV3-1 (or the pseudogene TRBV3-2) combines with J gene TRBJ2-2, with D unclear. This CDR3 has 16 residues. Trimming took off 4 bases at V and 1 base at J, with 13 bases between the two ends. Per germline, CDR1 LGHDT and CDR2 YNNKEL (reference sequence). The chain's CDR3 is CASSLSRVWNTGELFF. Written as DNA, the CDR3 is TGTGCCAGCAGCCTTAGTCGGGTTTGGAACACCGGGGAGCTGTTTTTT.

This clone was observed once. This chain uses TRBV30 with TRBJ2-7; 7 positions agree with TRBD1. Germline assignment: CDR1 GTSNPN and CDR2 SVGIG (reference sequence). V dropped 0 bases and J dropped 3; count of bases not matched to a gene: 14. This CDR3 contains 17 residues. Here the CDR3 DNA reads TGTGCCTGGAGTGTGCCCCTCCGGACAGGTGGCAGCTACGAGCAGTACTTC. Translated: CAWSVPLRTGGSYEQYF.

V gene TRBV13 combines with J gene TRBJ2-1; 7 bases map to TRBD2. The CDR3 has 14 amino acids. Germline V gene lookup returns CDR1 PRHDT and CDR2 FYEKMQ (reference sequence). V shed 2 bases and J 7 bases; nucleotides not matched to a gene: 5. The CDR3 is CASSLPAGLNEQFF. The DNA of the CDR3 is TGTGCCAGCAGCTTACCAGCGGGGCTGAATGAGCAGTTCTTC.